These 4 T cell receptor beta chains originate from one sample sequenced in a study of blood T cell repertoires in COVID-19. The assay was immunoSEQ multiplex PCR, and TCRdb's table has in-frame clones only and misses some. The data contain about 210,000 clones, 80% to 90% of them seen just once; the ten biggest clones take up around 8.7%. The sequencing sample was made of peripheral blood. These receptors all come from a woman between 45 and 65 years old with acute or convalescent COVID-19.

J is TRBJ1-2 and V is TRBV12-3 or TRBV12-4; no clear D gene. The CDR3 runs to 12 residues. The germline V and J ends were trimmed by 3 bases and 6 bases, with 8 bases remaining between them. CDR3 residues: CASSLNRDGYTF. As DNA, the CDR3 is TGTGCCAGCAGTTTGAACCGGGATGGCTACACCTTC.

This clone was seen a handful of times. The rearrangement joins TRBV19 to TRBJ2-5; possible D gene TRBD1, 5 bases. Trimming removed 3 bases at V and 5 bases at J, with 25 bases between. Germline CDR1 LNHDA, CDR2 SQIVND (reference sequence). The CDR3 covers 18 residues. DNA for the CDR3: TGTGCCAGTAGTATTCAGTGGCAGTCCGGGCAAGGGGTGGAGACCCAGTACTTC. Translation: CASSIQWQSGQGVETQYF.

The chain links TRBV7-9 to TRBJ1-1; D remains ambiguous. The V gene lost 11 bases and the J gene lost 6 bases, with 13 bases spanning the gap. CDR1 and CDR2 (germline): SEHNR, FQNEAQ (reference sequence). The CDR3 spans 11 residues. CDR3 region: CADSAGAEAFF. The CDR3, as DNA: TGTGCCGATTCGGCGGGAGCTGAAGCTTTCTTT.

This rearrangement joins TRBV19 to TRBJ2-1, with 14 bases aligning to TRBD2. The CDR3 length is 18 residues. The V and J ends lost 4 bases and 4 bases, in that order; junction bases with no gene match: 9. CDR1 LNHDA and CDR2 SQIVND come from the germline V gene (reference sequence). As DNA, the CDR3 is TGTGCCAGTAGTACGGGACTAGCGGGGGAGTCCCTATACAATGAGCAGTTCTTC. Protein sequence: CASSTGLAGESLYNEQFF.